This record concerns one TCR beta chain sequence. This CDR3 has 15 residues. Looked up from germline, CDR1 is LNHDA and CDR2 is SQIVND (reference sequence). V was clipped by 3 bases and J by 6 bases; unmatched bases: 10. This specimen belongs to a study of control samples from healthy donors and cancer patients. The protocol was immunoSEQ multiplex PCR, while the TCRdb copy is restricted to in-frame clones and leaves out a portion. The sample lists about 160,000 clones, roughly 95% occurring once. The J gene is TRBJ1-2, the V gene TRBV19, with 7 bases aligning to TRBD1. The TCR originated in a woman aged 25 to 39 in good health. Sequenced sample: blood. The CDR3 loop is CASSIAQGGTDGYTF. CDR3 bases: TGTGCCAGTAGTATTGCGCAGGGGGGTACCGATGGCTACACCTTC.